Sequencing of this T cell receptor beta chain was carried out in a study of cytomegalovirus exposure and HLA in healthy donors. The germline gives CDR1 SGDLS, CDR2 YYNGEE. Deletions cut 0 bases from V and 0 bases from J, with 9 bases between. The CDR3 loop spans 16 amino acids. The PCR employed 60 Vbeta primers together with 13 Jbeta primers. Assay used: immunoSEQ multiplex PCR; TCRdb lists only in-frame clones, some missing. Counted here are about 170,000 clones, under 80% occurring once; the ten biggest clones make up about 2.9%. Sequencing was done on a sample of PBMCs. The TCR sequence derives from a middle-aged man in good health and CMV-seronegative. V and J are TRBV9 and TRBJ2-2; the D is unclear. For the CDR3, the DNA is TGTGCCAGCAGCGTAGTGGTGTCAGCGAACACCGGGGAGCTGTTTTTT. Its protein product is CASSVVVSANTGELFF.